This T cell receptor beta chain stems from a study of cytomegalovirus exposure and HLA in healthy donors. Trimming took 3 bases from V and 6 from J, leaving 18 bases between them. The CDR3 is 16 amino acids. Germline V lookup: CDR1 SGHVS, CDR2 FQNEAQ. The PCR had 60 Vbeta and 13 Jbeta primers. Some clones are missing from TCRdb's copy, which holds only in-frame ones; the method was immunoSEQ multiplex PCR. The sample shows about 120,000 clones, roughly a tenth of them seen only once. Donors had nominal health at sampling but likely had unrecorded immune exposures. This clone has a handful of counts. Its antigen is unidentified. Study-level results: Further analysis was carried out later, and it showed several of the most significant clusters appearing linked to common viral pathogens.

Source material: PBMCs. The clonotype originates from a man under 40 in good health and CMV-seronegative. The chain joins TRBV7-8 to TRBJ1-5, with D maybe TRBD1 (5 bases). This CDR3 is CASSFGGKGSVQPQHF. The CDR3 nucleotides are TGTGCCAGCAGCTTCGGGGGAAAGGGATCGGTTCAGCCCCAGCATTTT.